The present TCR beta chain was sequenced within a study of T-cell reconstitution after alpha-beta-depleted transplantation in children. There are a few counts of this clonotype. No antigen is known for it. Regarding the study as a whole: T-cell numbers and diversity, one year after transplant, stemmed largely from T cells that were newly produced. Some patients' high day-60 TCRbeta diversity was attributed to recipient cells surviving conditioning.

V lost 6 bases and J lost 3; bases outside the gene matches: 10. CDR3 size: 15 residues. Germline V CDR1 and CDR2: SGHVS, FNYEAQ. It was with unique molecular identifiers that the TCRbeta library was prepared. TCRdb passed the PCR reads through MiXCR, listing each CDR3 protein once. Among tens of thousands of distinct CDR3 sequences listed, around half were seen once. This specimen was peripheral blood, taken before TCRalphabeta/CD19-depleted stem cell transplant. V is TRBV7-6 and J is TRBJ1-1, with 7 positions matching TRBD1. The sequence was obtained from a boy in the first two years of life with SCID, due to receive a stem cell transplant. CDR3 sequence reads: CASRSWTGLDTEAFF. Written as DNA, the CDR3 is TGTGCCAGCAGATCCTGGACAGGTCTTGACACTGAAGCTTTCTTT.